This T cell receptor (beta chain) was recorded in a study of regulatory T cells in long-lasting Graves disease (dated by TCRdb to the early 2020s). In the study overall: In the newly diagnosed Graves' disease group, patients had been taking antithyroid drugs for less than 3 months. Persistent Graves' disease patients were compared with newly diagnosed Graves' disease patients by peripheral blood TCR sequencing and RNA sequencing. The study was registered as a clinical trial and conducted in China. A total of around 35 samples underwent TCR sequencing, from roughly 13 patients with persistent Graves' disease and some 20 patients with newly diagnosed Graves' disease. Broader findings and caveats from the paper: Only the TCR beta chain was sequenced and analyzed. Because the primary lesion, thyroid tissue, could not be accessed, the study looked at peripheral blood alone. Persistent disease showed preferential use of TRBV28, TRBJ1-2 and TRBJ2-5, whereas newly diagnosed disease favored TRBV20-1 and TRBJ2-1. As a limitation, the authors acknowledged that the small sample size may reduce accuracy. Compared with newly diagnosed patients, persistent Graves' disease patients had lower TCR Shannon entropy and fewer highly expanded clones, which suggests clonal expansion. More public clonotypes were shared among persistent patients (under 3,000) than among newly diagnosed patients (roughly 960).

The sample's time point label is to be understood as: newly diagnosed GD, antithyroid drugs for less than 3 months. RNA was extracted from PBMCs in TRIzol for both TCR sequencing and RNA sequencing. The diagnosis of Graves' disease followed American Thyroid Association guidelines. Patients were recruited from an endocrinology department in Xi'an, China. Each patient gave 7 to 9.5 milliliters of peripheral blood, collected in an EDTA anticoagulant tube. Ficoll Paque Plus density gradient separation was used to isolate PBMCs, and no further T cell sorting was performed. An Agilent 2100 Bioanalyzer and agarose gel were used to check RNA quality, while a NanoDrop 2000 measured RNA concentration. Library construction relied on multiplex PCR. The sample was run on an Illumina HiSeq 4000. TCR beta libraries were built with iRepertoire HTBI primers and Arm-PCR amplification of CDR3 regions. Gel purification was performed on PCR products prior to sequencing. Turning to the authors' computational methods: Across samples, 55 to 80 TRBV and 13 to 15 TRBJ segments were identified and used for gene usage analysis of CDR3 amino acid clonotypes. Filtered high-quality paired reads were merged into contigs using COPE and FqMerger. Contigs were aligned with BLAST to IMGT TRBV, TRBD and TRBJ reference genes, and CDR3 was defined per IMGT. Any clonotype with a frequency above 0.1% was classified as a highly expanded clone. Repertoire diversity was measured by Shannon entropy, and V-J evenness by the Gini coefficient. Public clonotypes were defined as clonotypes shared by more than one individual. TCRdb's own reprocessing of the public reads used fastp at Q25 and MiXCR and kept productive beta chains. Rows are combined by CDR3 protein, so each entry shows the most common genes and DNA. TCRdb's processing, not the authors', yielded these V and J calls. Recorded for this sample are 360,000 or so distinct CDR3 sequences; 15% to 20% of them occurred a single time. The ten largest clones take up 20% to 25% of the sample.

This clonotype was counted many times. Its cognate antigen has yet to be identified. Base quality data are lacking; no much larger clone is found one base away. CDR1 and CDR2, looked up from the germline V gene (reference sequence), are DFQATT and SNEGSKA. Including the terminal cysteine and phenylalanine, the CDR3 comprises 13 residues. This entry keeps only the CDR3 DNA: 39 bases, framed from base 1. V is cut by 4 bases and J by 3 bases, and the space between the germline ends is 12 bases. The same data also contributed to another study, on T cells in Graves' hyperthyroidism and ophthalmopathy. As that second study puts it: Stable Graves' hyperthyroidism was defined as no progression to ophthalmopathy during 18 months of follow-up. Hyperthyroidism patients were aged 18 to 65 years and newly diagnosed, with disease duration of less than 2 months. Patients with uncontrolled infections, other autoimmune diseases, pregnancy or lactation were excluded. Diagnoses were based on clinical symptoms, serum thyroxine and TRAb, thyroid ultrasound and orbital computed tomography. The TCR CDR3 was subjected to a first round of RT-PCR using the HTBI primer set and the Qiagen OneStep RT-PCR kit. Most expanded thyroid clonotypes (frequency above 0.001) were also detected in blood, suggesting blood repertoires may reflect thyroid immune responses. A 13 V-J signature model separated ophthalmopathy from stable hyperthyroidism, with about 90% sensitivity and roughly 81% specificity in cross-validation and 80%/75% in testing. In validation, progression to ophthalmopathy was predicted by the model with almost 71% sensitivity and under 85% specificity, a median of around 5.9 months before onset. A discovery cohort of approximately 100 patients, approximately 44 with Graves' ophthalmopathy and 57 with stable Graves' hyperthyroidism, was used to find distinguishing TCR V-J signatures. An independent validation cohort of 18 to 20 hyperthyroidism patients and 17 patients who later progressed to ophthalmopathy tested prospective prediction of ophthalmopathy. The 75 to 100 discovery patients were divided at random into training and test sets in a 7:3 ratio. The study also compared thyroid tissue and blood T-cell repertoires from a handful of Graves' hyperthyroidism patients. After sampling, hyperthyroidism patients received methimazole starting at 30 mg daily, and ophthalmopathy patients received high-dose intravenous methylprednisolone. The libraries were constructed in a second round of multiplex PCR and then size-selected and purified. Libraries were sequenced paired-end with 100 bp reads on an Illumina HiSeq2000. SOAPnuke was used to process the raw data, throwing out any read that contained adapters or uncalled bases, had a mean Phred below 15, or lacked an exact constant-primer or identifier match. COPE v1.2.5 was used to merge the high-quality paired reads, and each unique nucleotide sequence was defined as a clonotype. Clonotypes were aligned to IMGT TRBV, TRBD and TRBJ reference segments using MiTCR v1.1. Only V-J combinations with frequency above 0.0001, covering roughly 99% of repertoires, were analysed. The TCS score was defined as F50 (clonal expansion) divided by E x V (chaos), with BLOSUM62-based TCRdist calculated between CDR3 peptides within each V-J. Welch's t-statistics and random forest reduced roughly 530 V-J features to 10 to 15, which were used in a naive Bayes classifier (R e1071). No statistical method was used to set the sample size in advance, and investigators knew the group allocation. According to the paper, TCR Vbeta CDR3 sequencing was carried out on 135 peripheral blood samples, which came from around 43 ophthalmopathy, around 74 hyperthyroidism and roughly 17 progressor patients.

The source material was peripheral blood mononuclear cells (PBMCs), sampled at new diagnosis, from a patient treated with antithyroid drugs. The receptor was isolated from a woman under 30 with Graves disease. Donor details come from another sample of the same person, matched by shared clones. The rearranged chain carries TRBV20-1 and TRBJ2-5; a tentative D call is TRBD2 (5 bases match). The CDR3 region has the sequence CSATPAGKETQYF. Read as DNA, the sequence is TGCAGTGCTACCCCGGCGGGTAAAGAGACCCAGTACTTC.